Only one count was recorded for the clone carrying this T cell receptor (beta chain). Its antigen is currently unknown. This CDR3 is also generated by other DNA sequences in the sample. V lost 0 bases and J lost 5, with 4 bases in between. This CDR3 is 11 amino acids long. CDR1 and CDR2 from the germline V gene are DFQATT and SNEGSKA (reference sequence). These data come from a study of shared clonotypes between healthy human individuals. Overall study findings and caveats: Researchers sampled only blood; tissue repertoires likely differ.

The deep-level immunoSEQ assay was used. Source study methods: As immunoSEQ supplied junction-only sequences (without quality scores), filtering differed. The repertoire was sequenced with immunoSEQ multiplex PCR; TCRdb's copy has only in-frame clones and lacks some. V, J and clone size were drawn from that table, and D and trimming were deduced from the DNA. The table lists about 680,000 clones, roughly 72% of them singletons. Sequencing was done on a sample of memory CD4+ T cells sorted from blood. Regarding subset: CD45RA-negative fraction. The chain couples TRBV20-1 to TRBJ1-1; D call uncertain. The sequence came from a woman aged 25 to 45 in good health. Written as DNA, the CDR3 is TGCAGTGCTAGAGAGGGGACTGAAGCTTTCTTT. This sequence encodes CSAREGTEAFF.